The rows below give T cell receptor beta chains drawn from one sample of a study of cytomegalovirus exposure and HLA in healthy donors. Method: immunoSEQ multiplex PCR; TCRdb's copy keeps in-frame clones and lacks some. This sample has 250,000 to 400,000 clones, with roughly 87% found just once. The sequenced sample was PBMCs. The source is a young man in good health and CMV-seronegative. The CDR3 runs from the conserved cysteine through the conserved F or W. Each record gives: V gene, clone size, CDR3 protein. Expanded clones are given a class, and other clones once, few, many or no size at all.

TRBV7-6,few,CASSSRQGQFDSPLHF
TRBV4-1,NA,CASSRTGTSQQGNTGELFF
TRBV7-9,few,CASSLGDSSNQPQHF
TRBV6-5,NA,CASSFPTSGGTDTQYF
TRBV29-1,few,CSVETQLYGYTF
TRBV11-2,NA,CASSREGSYEQYF
TRBV19,NA,CASSTLTGYYGYTF
TRBV19,NA,CASSRGQGWGETQYF
TRBV14,NA,CASSQTYTGELFF
TRBV5-1,NA,CASQSQWTASTDTQYF
TRBV18,NA,CASSPGTSAEQFF
TRBV7-2,NA,CASSPLAGGRGNTIYF
TRBV11-2,NA,CASSFSGTGGRDTQYF
TRBV6-1,NA,CASSELSGNYAGANVLTF
TRBV19,NA,CASSAVVGYTF
TRBV19,NA,CASRGRDRGFNEQFF
TRBV19,NA,CASSIRVSGANVLTF
TRBV30,NA,CAWSTWAGGEKLFF
TRBV27,NA,CASSKLAGGTTDTQYF
TRBV5-1,NA,CASSSSGAGNTIYF
TRBV6-1,once,CASSSTRGTQYF
TRBV5-4,once,CASSRTGENQETQYF
TRBV18,NA,CASSPDRGNYEQYF
TRBV5-4,NA,CASGTAYEQYF
TRBV5-1,NA,CASKTGGNTDTQYF
TRBV7-6,NA,CASTQGAVYEQYF
TRBV5-1,NA,CASSGGLAGVETQYF
TRBV7-2,NA,CASNGQGLRGGEAFF
TRBV30,few,CAWSTYFGQGIGYGYTF
TRBV5-4,NA,CASSLEGGWGEQYF
TRBV27,NA,CASSLGAGGDNEQFF
TRBV6-5,NA,CASSYSSVGSQPQHF
TRBV11-2,once,CASSLQAPYGYTF
TRBV6-7,NA,CASSCNGSTEAFF
TRBV7-9,NA,CASSLASGNEQFF
TRBV5-1,NA,CASSKTSGGVETDTQYF
TRBV11-2,NA,CASSGRLAGGLVYEQYF
TRBV2,NA,CASSEYDRANEQFF
TRBV19,NA,CASSNRGQGLPEAFF
TRBV2,NA,CASTRTVSSYNEQFF
TRBV4-3,NA,CASSQTTSSYNEQFF
TRBV19,NA,CASSSRGTSGSYEQYF
TRBV7-2,NA,CASSLAKVSVNPGGETQYF
TRBV11-2,NA,CASSLWVQGAGGELFF
TRBV18,NA,CASSPPSTYGYTF
TRBV4-3,NA,CASSQDRGNNQPQHF
TRBV6-1,NA,CASTSQTGLNTEAFF
TRBV6-5,NA,CASTDDRGDQPQHF
TRBV7-9,NA,CASSFLYNEQYF
TRBV19,NA,CASSIVSMEDTIYF
TRBV19,NA,CASSKASGGSTKNIQYF
TRBV28,NA,CASSLWGGNTGELFF
TRBV10-2,few,CASSWDSSSPNYGYTF
TRBV4-2,NA,CASSQGQGARGELFF
TRBV9,NA,CASSAEGYTEAFF
TRBV5-1,NA,CASSLGSTRGIADTQYF